The rows below give T cell receptor beta chains drawn from one sample of a study of beta chain features in type 1 diabetes. TCRdb's copy holds only in-frame clones and misses some; the assay was immunoSEQ multiplex PCR. The top ten clones hold under 0.45% of a sample with 140,000 to 150,000 clones, nearly 50% of them seen once. Sequencing was performed on Tregs from blood. The receptor source for this set is a man between 18 and 29 years old in good health. Both conserved end residues are part of each CDR3. The order of the fields is clone size, V gene, D gene, J gene, CDR3 DNA, CDR3 protein. A D gene is named only where the DNA matches it firmly. A clone size is listed for some rows: how often the clone was seen (once, few, many), or a class if it is expanded.

size: -
V: TRBV6-6
D: -
J: TRBJ1-1
DNA: TGTGCCAGCAGTTACCCCCAGAGGTTGAACACTGAAGCTTTCTTT
CDR3: CASSYPQRLNTEAFF

size: -
V: TRBV11-1
D: -
J: TRBJ2-7
DNA: TGTGCCAGCAGCCTCCTGGGCACCTACGAGCAGTACTTC
CDR3: CASSLLGTYEQYF

size: once
V: TRBV28
D: -
J: TRBJ1-2
DNA: TGTGCCAGCAGCCGACCGACAGGACCCTATGGCTACACCTTC
CDR3: CASSRPTGPYGYTF

size: -
V: TRBV7-9
D: -
J: TRBJ2-1
DNA: TGTGCCAGCAGCCGGCGTGGGAGGTACTCTAACAGCTCCTACAATGAGCAGTTCTTC
CDR3: CASSRRGRYSNSSYNEQFF

size: -
V: TRBV7-2
D: TRBD2
J: TRBJ2-4
DNA: TGTGCCAGCAGCTTAGGACTAGCGGAGTCGAGGCTAGCCAAAAACATTCAGTACTTC
CDR3: CASSLGLAESRLAKNIQYF

size: -
V: TRBV5-1
D: TRBD1
J: TRBJ2-3
DNA: TGCGCCAGCAGGTCACAGGGGGATACGCAGTATTTT
CDR3: CASRSQGDTQYF

size: few
V: TRBV7-2
D: -
J: TRBJ1-6
DNA: TGTGCCAGCAGCTTTCGGGTCAGCTACTCACCCCTCCACTTT
CDR3: CASSFRVSYSPLHF

size: few
V: TRBV7-2
D: -
J: TRBJ2-3
DNA: TGTGCCAGCAGCTTAGAGCCGGCAGATACGCAGTATTTT
CDR3: CASSLEPADTQYF

size: -
V: TRBV7-8
D: -
J: TRBJ2-3
DNA: TGTGCCAGCAGCCCCCCGGGGATTAGCACAGATACGCAGTATTTT
CDR3: CASSPPGISTDTQYF

size: -
V: TRBV18
D: -
J: TRBJ1-2
DNA: TGTGCCAGCTCACCTGACAGTGAAGTGAGTGGCTACACCTTC
CDR3: CASSPDSEVSGYTF

size: -
V: TRBV7-9
D: TRBD1
J: TRBJ1-1
DNA: TGTGCCAGCAGCCCGGACAGGGGGGGGACTGAAGCTTTCTTT
CDR3: CASSPDRGGTEAFF

size: few
V: TRBV20-1
D: -
J: TRBJ2-5
DNA: TGCAGTGGGGAGTGGGAGACCCAGTACTTC
CDR3: CSGEWETQYF

size: few
V: TRBV23-1
D: -
J: TRBJ1-1
DNA: TGCGCCAGCAGTCAACACATTGCAGGAAGTAGCACTGAAGCTTTCTTT
CDR3: CASSQHIAGSSTEAFF

size: medium-sized
V: TRBV21-1
D: -
J: TRBJ1-6
DNA: TGTGCCAGCAGCAATGAGGTCGCCGGGTCACCCCTCCACTTT
CDR3: CASSNEVAGSPLHF

size: -
V: TRBV27
D: TRBD1
J: TRBJ2-7
DNA: TGTGCCAGCGCGCGGACAGGGGTCGAGCAGTACTTC
CDR3: CASARTGVEQYF

size: -
V: TRBV7-9
D: -
J: TRBJ1-5
DNA: TGTGCCAGCAGTCTCCAGGGCGGTCAGCCCCAGCATTTT
CDR3: CASSLQGGQPQHF

size: -
V: TRBV7-3
D: TRBD1
J: TRBJ2-7
DNA: TGTGCCAGCAGCTTAAGAAGGACAGGGCTCTACGAGCAGTACTTC
CDR3: CASSLRRTGLYEQYF

size: -
V: TRBV5-1
D: -
J: TRBJ1-2
DNA: TGCGCCAGCAGCTTGGAGGCAGGGGCCCACTATGGCTACACCTTC
CDR3: CASSLEAGAHYGYTF

size: -
V: TRBV6-1
D: -
J: TRBJ2-3
DNA: TGTGCCAGCAGTGGCCAAATGCTTGACAGAGGAACGCAGTATTTT
CDR3: CASSGQMLDRGTQYF

size: -
V: TRBV7-9
D: -
J: TRBJ2-7
DNA: TGTGCCAGCAGTCCAGGGATATTGGGGCGCGAGCAGTACTTC
CDR3: CASSPGILGREQYF

size: -
V: TRBV7-3
D: -
J: TRBJ1-1
DNA: TGTGCCAGCAGCCAAAACGGGGTCCACTTGAACACTGAAGCTTTCTTT
CDR3: CASSQNGVHLNTEAFF

size: -
V: TRBV6-6
D: -
J: TRBJ1-3
DNA: TGTGCCAGCAGTTACTCGAATGGGCAGTCTGGAAACACCATATATTTT
CDR3: CASSYSNGQSGNTIYF